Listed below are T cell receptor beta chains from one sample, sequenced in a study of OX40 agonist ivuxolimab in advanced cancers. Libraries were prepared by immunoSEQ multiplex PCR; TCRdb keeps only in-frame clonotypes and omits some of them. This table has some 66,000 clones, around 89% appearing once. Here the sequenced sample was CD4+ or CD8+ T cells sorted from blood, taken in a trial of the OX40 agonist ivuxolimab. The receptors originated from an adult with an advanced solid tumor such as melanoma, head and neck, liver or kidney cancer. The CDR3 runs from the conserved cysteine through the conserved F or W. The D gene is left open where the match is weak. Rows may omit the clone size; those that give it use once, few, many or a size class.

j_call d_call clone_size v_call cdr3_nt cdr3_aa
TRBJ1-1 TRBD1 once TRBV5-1 TGCGCCAGCAGCCCGGCCTACAGGGGCCCGAACACTGAAGCTTTCTTT CASSPAYRGPNTEAFF
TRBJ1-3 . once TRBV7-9 TGTGCCAGCAGCCAAGAAGGAAACACCATATATTTT CASSQEGNTIYF
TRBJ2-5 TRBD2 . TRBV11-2 TGTGCCAGCAGCGGCCTGGGGGTAGCGGGGGGAGAGACCCAGTACTTC CASSGLGVAGGETQYF
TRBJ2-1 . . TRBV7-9 TGTGCCAGCACCTGGGGACCGAGCTCCTACAATGAGCAGTTCTTC CASTWGPSSYNEQFF
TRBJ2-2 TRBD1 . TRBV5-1 TGCGCCAGCAGTGGGACAGGGAACACCGGGGAGCTGTTTTTT CASSGTGNTGELFF
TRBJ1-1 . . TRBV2 TGTGCCAGCAGGGCCCAGGGTCTCACTGAAGCTTTCTTT CASRAQGLTEAFF
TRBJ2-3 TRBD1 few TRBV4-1 TGCGCCAGCAGCCAGTTGACAGGGGGTGTAGATACGCAGTATTTT CASSQLTGGVDTQYF
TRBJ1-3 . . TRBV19 TGTGCCAGTAGTATAGGACAGCGCTCTGGAAACACCATATATTTT CASSIGQRSGNTIYF
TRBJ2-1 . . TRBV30 TGTGCCTGGAGTATCGCTGGAGGGGGGTGGATTTGGAATGAGCAGTTCTTC CAWSIAGGGWIWNEQFF
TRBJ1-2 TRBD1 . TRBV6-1 TGTGCCAGCAGTGGGACAGGGGCTAACTATGGCTACACCTTC CASSGTGANYGYTF
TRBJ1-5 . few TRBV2 TGTGCCAGCAGTGCGGGGCAGCCCCAGCATTTT CASSAGQPQHF
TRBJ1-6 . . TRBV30 TGTGCGGTGCGGGGTAATTCACCCCTCCACTTT CAVRGNSPLHF
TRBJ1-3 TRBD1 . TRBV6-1 TGTGCCAGCAGTAAAGCCGGGACAGGGGACTCTGGAAACACCATATATTTT CASSKAGTGDSGNTIYF
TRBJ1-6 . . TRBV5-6 TGTGCCAGCAGCTTGTGGGACGGAACGAATTCACCCCTCCACTTT CASSLWDGTNSPLHF
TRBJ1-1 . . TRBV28 TGTGCCAGCAGGGGGGCGTGGACTGAAGCTTTCTTT CASRGAWTEAFF